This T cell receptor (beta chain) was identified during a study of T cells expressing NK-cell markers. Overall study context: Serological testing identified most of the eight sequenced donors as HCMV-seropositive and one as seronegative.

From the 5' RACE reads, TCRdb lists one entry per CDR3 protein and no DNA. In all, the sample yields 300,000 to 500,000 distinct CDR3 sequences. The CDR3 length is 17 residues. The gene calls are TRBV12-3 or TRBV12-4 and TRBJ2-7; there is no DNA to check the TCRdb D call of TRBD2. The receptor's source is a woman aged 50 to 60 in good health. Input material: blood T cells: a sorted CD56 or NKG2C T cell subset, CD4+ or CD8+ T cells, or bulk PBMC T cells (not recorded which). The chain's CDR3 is CASRGDDTSGISYEQYF.